A single sample is the source of the 5 T cell receptor beta chains below, sequenced in a study of identical twins' blood T cells (dated by TCRdb to about 2013). Library preparation was by 5' RACE. The reads were generated on an Illumina Genome Analyzer IIx. TCRdb trimmed public reads at Q25 via fastp, called clones via MiXCR and kept in-frame beta chains. Records with the same CDR3 protein are collapsed into one entry carrying the most frequent genes and DNA. Across this sample there are 350,000 to 400,000 distinct CDR3 sequences, with more than 25% seen only once. 5.5% to 6.5% of the sample is in the top ten clones. Sequenced input: PBMCs. The receptors were gathered from a woman aged 18 to 55 in good health.

This chain links TRBV20-1 with TRBJ2-3; D is possibly TRBD1 (5 bases). This CDR3 is 13 amino acids long. CDR1 is DFQATT, CDR2 SNEGSKA, per germline (reference sequence). The CDR3 is CCPRTPLTDTQYF. CDR3 nucleotide sequence: TGCTGCCCCCGGACACCACTCACAGATACGCAGTATTTT.

V is TRBV30 and J is TRBJ2-5; no reliable D call. Trimming shortened V by 2 bases and J by 7 bases, and 11 bases separated the two germline ends. The CDR3 runs 12 residues. CDR1 GTSNPN and CDR2 SVGIG come from the germline V gene (reference sequence). The CDR3 DNA is TGTGCCTGGAGTCCGACTCCGCGGACCCAGTACTTC. Its protein is CAWSPTPRTQYF.

The chain couples TRBV7-2 to TRBJ1-1, with 8 bases fitting TRBD1. This CDR3 is 13 amino acids long. Germline V CDR1 and CDR2: SGHTA, FQGNSA. Germline trimming cut 5 bases from V and 10 bases from J; bases unmatched to any gene: 9. The CDR3 region is CASSINRGCGAFF. In DNA, the CDR3 is TGTGCCAGCAGCATCAACAGGGGGTGCGGAGCTTTCTTT.

This clonotype was counted only a few times. The chain uses TRBV11-3 and TRBJ1-2; D unclear. V was clipped by 0 bases and J by 1 base, with 12 bases between them. There are 16 residues in the CDR3. Germline loops: CDR1 SGHNT, CDR2 YENEEA. CDR3 protein: CASSLEGAFHNYGYTF. The CDR3 DNA is TGTGCCAGCAGCTTAGAGGGAGCCTTCCATAACTATGGCTACACCTTC.

This clonotype was detected only a few times. This sequence joins TRBV20-1 and TRBJ2-7; 13 bases are a match to TRBD2. The CDR3 has 15 amino acids. CDR1 and CDR2 (germline): DFQATT, SNEGSKA (reference sequence). V gave up 3 bases and J gave up 4 bases; unmatched junction bases: 6. CDR3 loop: CSARGTSGNRYEQYF. The CDR3 DNA follows: TGCAGTGCTAGGGGGACTAGCGGGAATCGGTACGAGCAGTACTTC.